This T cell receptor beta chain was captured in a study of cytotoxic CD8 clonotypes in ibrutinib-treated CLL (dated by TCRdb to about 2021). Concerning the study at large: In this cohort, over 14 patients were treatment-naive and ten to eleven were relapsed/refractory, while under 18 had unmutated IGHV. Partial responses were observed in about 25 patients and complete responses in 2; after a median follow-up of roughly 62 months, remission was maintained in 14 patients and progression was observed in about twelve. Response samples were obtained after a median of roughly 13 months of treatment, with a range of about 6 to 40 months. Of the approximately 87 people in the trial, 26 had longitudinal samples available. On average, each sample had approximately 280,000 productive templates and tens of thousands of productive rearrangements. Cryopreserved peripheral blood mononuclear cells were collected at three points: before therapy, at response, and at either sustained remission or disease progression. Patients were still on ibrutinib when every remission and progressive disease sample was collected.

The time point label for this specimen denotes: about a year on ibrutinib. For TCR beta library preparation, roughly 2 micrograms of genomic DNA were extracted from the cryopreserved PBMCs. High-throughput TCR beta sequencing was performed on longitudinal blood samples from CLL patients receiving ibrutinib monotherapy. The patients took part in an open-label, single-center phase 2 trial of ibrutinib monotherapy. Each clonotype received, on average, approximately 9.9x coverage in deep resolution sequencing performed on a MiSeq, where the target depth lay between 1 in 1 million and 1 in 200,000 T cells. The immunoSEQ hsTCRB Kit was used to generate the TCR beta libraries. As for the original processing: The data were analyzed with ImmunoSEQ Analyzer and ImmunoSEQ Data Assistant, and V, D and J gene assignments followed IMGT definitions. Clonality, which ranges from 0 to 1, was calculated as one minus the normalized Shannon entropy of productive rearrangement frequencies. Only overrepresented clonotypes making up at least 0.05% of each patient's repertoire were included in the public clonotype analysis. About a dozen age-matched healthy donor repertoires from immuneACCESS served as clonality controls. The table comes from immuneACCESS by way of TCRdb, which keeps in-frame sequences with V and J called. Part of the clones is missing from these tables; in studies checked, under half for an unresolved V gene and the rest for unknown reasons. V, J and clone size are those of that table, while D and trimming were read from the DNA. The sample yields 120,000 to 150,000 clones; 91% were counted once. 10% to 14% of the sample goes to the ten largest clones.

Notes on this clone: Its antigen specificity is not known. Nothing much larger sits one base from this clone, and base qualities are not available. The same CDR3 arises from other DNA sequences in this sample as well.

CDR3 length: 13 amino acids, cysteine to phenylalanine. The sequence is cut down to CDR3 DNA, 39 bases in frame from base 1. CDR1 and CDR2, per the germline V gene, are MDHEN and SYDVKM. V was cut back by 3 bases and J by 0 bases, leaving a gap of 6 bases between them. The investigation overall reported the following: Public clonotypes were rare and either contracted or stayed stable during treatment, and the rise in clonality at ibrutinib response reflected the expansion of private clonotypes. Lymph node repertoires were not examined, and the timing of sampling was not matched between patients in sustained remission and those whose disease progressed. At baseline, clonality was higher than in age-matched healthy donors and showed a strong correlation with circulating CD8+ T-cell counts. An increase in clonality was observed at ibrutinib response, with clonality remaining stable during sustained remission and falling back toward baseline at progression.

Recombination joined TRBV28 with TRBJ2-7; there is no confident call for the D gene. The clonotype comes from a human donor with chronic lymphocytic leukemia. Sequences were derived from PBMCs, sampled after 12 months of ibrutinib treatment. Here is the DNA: TGTGCCAGCAGTTTCTCTAGCTCCTACGAGCAGTACTTC. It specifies CASSFSSSYEQYF.